Listed below are T cell receptor beta chains from one sample, sequenced in a study of T-cell memory formation after mild COVID-19. TCRdb ran MiXCR on the 5' RACE reads and lists one entry per CDR3 protein. The table records under 300,000 distinct CDR3 sequences, 16% of them present only once. Sequencing input: PBMCs or a T cell subset sorted from them (not recorded which). These receptors all come from a man younger than 35 who had mild COVID-19 (a few samples of this study predate the infection). Cell type and time point are not known. Both conserved end residues are part of each CDR3. D genes are given only for firm matches. Clone size, where shown, is once, few, many, or a class for clones that have expanded.

J: TRBJ1-5
D: NA
V: TRBV6-5
size: NA
CDR3: CASRPTGPLNQPQHF
DNA: TGTGCCAGCAGGCCTACAGGACCTCTCAATCAGCCCCAGCATTTT

J: TRBJ1-4
D: NA
V: TRBV6-5
size: NA
CDR3: CASSHGGTNEKLFF
DNA: TGTGCCAGCAGCCACGGGGGGACTAATGAAAAACTGTTTTTT

J: TRBJ2-5
D: NA
V: TRBV20-1
size: few
CDR3: CSAIVAGSQETQYF
DNA: TGCAGTGCTATCGTGGCGGGGTCTCAAGAGACCCAGTACTTC

J: TRBJ1-1
D: NA
V: TRBV5-8
size: few
CDR3: CASSLARGNTEAFF
DNA: TGTGCCAGCAGCTTGGCCAGGGGAAACACTGAAGCTTTCTTT

J: TRBJ1-2
D: NA
V: TRBV4-1
size: few
CDR3: CASSHGAGALGYTF
DNA: TGCGCCAGCAGCCACGGGGCGGGGGCACTTGGCTACACCTTC

J: TRBJ2-7
D: TRBD1
V: TRBV5-1
size: NA
CDR3: CASSLQGAPSEQYF
DNA: TGCGCCAGCAGCTTACAGGGGGCCCCCAGCGAGCAGTACTTC

J: TRBJ2-7
D: NA
V: TRBV18
size: many
CDR3: CASSPYSDEQYF
DNA: TGTGCCAGCTCACCTTATTCGGATGAGCAGTACTTC

J: TRBJ1-1
D: TRBD1
V: TRBV29-1
size: NA
CDR3: CSAMGQGNTEAFF
DNA: TGCAGCGCCATGGGACAGGGGAACACTGAAGCTTTCTTT

J: TRBJ2-3
D: TRBD1
V: TRBV5-1
size: NA
CDR3: CASSLVARGSDTQYF
DNA: TGCGCCAGCAGCTTGGTAGCCAGGGGGTCAGATACGCAGTATTTT

J: TRBJ2-7
D: NA
V: TRBV20-1
size: few
CDR3: CSARGEQYEQYF
DNA: TGCAGTGCTAGAGGGGAGCAATACGAGCAGTACTTC

J: TRBJ2-3
D: TRBD2
V: TRBV19
size: NA
CDR3: CASSPRRSSAGGTTDTQYF
DNA: TGTGCCAGTAGTCCGAGAAGGTCTTCTGCGGGGGGTACGACAGATACGCAGTATTTT

J: TRBJ2-3
D: NA
V: TRBV2
size: few
CDR3: CASSVTAPEDTQYF
DNA: TGTGCCAGCAGTGTAACGGCCCCCGAAGATACGCAGTATTTT

J: TRBJ1-4
D: NA
V: TRBV15
size: few
CDR3: CATSTRRGADLNEKLFF
DNA: TGTGCCACCAGCACCAGACGGGGGGCCGACCTTAATGAAAAACTGTTTTTT

J: TRBJ2-3
D: NA
V: TRBV20-1
size: NA
CDR3: CSASLSFAGARRGTDTQYF
DNA: TGCAGTGCTAGCTTGTCATTTGCGGGGGCCCGGAGGGGTACAGATACGCAGTATTTT

J: TRBJ1-5
D: TRBD1
V: TRBV6-5
size: NA
CDR3: CASSPDREYQPQHF
DNA: TGTGCCAGCAGCCCGGACAGGGAGTATCAGCCCCAGCATTTT

J: TRBJ1-4
D: NA
V: TRBV5-1
size: few
CDR3: CASSLDWETNEKLFF
DNA: TGCGCCAGCAGCTTGGACTGGGAAACTAATGAAAAACTGTTTTTT

J: TRBJ1-1
D: NA
V: TRBV7-3
size: few
CDR3: CASNQGQRNTEAFF
DNA: TGTGCCAGCAACCAAGGACAGAGGAACACTGAAGCTTTCTTT

J: TRBJ2-2
D: TRBD2
V: TRBV7-9
size: NA
CDR3: CASSIGLAGGRSTGELFF
DNA: TGTGCCAGCAGCATCGGACTAGCGGGGGGGCGGAGCACCGGGGAGCTGTTTTTT

J: TRBJ1-5
D: NA
V: TRBV7-2
size: many
CDR3: CASSFAGGNQPQHF
DNA: TGTGCCAGCAGCTTCGCAGGGGGCAATCAGCCCCAGCATTTT

J: TRBJ2-7
D: TRBD2
V: TRBV2
size: NA
CDR3: CASSVSGGTYEQYF
DNA: TGTGCCAGCAGTGTTAGCGGGGGGACCTACGAGCAGTACTTC

J: TRBJ2-7
D: TRBD1
V: TRBV4-3
size: few
CDR3: CASSQRRQGISYEQYF
DNA: TGCGCCAGCAGCCAACGTAGACAGGGAATTTCCTACGAGCAGTACTTC

J: TRBJ2-5
D: NA
V: TRBV11-3
size: NA
CDR3: CASSSTGRETQYF
DNA: TGTGCCAGCAGCTCGACAGGGAGGGAGACCCAGTACTTC

J: TRBJ2-7
D: NA
V: TRBV7-3
size: NA
CDR3: CASSLTGYSYEQYF
DNA: TGTGCCAGCAGCTTAACAGGCTACTCCTACGAGCAGTACTTC

J: TRBJ2-6
D: TRBD1
V: TRBV19
size: NA
CDR3: CASTPDRAYSGANVLTF
DNA: TGTGCCAGTACCCCGGACAGGGCTTACTCTGGGGCCAACGTCCTGACTTTC

J: TRBJ2-3
D: NA
V: TRBV5-1
size: once
CDR3: CASSWRENTDTQYF
DNA: TGCGCCAGCAGCTGGAGGGAGAACACAGATACGCAGTATTTT

J: TRBJ2-1
D: NA
V: TRBV7-6
size: NA
CDR3: CASSRPTAPSSYNEQFF
DNA: TGTGCCAGCAGCCGCCCGACAGCGCCGAGCTCCTACAATGAGCAGTTCTTC

J: TRBJ1-1
D: TRBD1
V: TRBV20-1
size: NA
CDR3: CSARGGTGTATEAFF
DNA: TGCAGTGCTAGAGGCGGGACAGGGACGGCCACTGAAGCTTTCTTT

J: TRBJ1-6
D: NA
V: TRBV29-1
size: few
CDR3: CSAGEIGSPLHF
DNA: TGCAGCGCGGGGGAGATCGGATCACCCCTCCACTTT

J: TRBJ2-1
D: NA
V: TRBV7-2
size: many
CDR3: CASSLASYNEQFF
DNA: TGTGCCAGCAGCTTAGCTTCCTACAATGAGCAGTTCTTC

J: TRBJ2-5
D: NA
V: TRBV7-7
size: few
CDR3: CASSTGAKETQYF
DNA: TGTGCCAGCTCGACGGGGGCTAAAGAGACCCAGTACTTC

J: TRBJ2-3
D: NA
V: TRBV5-1
size: few
CDR3: CASSLSGAGPTDTQYF
DNA: TGCGCCAGCAGCTTGTCCGGGGCCGGCCCCACAGATACGCAGTATTTT

J: TRBJ2-1
D: NA
V: TRBV5-1
size: few
CDR3: CASSLEGIYNEQFF
DNA: TGCGCCAGCAGCTTGGAGGGGATCTACAATGAGCAGTTCTTC

J: TRBJ1-6
D: NA
V: TRBV4-2
size: NA
CDR3: CASSQEDGASPLHF
DNA: TGTGCCAGCAGCCAAGAGGACGGGGCCTCACCCCTCCACTTT

J: TRBJ1-6
D: NA
V: TRBV12-3/TRBV12-4
size: NA
CDR3: CASSQGRSPLHF
DNA: TGTGCCAGCAGTCAAGGCCGGTCACCCCTCCACTTT